The clone carrying this T cell receptor (beta chain) occurred many times. The data belong to a study of human T cells and chemical hapten exposure. CDR3 size: 14 residues. Unmatched junction bases numbered 6, after V lost 2 bases and J lost 6 bases. From germline, CDR1 is PRHDT and CDR2 FYEKMQ (reference sequence). Time point reported: patch test 1, 2 weeks after DPC sensitization. Regarding treatment: therapeutic diphenylcyclopropenone sensitization with weekly scalp DPC. Unfractionated whole blood was the source of the extracted total RNA. TCRdb independently ran MiXCR on the RACE reads; one entry per CDR3 protein. The sample gives about 360,000 distinct CDR3 sequences, roughly 4.8% of which show up once; 2% to 2.5% is in the top ten.

Sequencing was performed on whole blood, taken in connection with sensitization to the hapten diphenylcyclopropenone (DPC). The chain carries TRBV13 and TRBJ1-2; the match to TRBD1 covers 7 bases. This sequence was found in a woman between 45 and 60 years old with alopecia areata. Some clones in this sample may be carry-over from other donors' samples. As DNA, the CDR3 is TGTGCCAGCAGCTTACAGGGGGTAGGCCATGGCTACACCTTC. Protein: CASSLQGVGHGYTF. Using reference TRBV13 and TRBJ1-2 for the parts outside the CDR3, the full variable domain is AAGVIQSPRHLIKEKRETATLKCYPIPRHDTVYWYQQGPGQDPQFLISFYEKMQSDKGSIPDRFSAQQFSDYHSELNMSSLELGDSALYFCASSLQGVGHGYTFGSGTRLTVV.